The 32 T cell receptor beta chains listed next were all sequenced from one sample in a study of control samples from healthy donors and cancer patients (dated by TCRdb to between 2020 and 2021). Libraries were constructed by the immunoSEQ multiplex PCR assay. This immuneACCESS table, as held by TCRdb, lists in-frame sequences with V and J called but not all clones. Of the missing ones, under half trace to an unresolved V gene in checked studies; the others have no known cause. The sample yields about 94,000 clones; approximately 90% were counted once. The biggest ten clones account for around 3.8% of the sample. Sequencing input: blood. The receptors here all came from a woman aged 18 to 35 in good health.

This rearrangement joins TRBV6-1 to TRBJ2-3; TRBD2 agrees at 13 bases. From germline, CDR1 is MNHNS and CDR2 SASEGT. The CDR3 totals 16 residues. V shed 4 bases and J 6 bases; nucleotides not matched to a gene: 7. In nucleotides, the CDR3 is TGTGCCAGCAGTGTAACTAGCGGGGGGGCAGAGGATACGCAGTATTTT. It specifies CASSVTSGGAEDTQYF.

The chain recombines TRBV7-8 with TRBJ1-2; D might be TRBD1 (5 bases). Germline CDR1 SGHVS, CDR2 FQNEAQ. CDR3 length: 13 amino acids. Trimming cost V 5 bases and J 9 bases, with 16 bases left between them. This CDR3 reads CASSPPGGDRYTF. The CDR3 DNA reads TGTGCCAGCAGCCCGCCTGGAGGGGACCGCTACACCTTC. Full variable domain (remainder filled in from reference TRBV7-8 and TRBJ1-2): GAGVSQSPRYKVAKRGQDVALRCDPISGHVSLFWYQQALGQGPEFLTYFQNEAQLDKSGLPSDRFFAERPEGSVSTLKIQRTQQEDSAVYLCASSPPGGDRYTFGSGTRLTVV.

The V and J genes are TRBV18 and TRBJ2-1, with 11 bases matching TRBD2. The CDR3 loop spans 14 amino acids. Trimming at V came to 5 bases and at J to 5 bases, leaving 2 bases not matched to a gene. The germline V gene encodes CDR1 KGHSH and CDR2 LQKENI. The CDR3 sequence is CASSGTSGDNEQFF. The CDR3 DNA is TGTGCCAGCTCAGGGACTAGCGGAGACAATGAGCAGTTCTTC.

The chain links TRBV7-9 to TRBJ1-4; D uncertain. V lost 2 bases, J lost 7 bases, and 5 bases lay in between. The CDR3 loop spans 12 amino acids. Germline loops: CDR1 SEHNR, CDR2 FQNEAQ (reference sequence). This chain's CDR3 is CASSLTPEKLFF. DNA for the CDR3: TGTGCCAGCAGCTTAACCCCTGAAAAACTGTTTTTT.

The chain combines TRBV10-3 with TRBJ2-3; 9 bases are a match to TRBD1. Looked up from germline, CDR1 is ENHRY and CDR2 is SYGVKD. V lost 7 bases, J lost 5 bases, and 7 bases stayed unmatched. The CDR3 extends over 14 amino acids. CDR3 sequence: CAIKTGGDRDTQYF. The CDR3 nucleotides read TGTGCCATCAAGACAGGGGGGGATAGAGATACGCAGTATTTT.

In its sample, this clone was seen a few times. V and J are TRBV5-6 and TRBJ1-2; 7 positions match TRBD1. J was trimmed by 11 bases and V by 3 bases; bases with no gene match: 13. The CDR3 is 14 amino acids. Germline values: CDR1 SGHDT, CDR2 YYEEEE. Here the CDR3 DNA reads TGTGCCAGCAGCTCGACCGACAGGGAAGCGAGATACACCTTC. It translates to CASSSTDREARYTF.

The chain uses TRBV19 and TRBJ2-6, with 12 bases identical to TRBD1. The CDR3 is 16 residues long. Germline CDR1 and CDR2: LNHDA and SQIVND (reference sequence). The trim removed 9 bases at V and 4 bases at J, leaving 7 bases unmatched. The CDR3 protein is CASSGTGGSGANVLTF. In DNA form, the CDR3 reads TGTGCCAGCTCCGGGACAGGGGGCTCCGGGGCCAACGTCCTGACTTTC. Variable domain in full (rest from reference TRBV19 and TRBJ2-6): DGGITQSPKYLFRKEGQNVTLSCEQNLNHDAMYWYRQDPGQGLRLIYYSQIVNDFQKGDIAEGYSVSREKKESFPLTVTSAQKNPTAFYLCASSGTGGSGANVLTFGAGSRLTVL.

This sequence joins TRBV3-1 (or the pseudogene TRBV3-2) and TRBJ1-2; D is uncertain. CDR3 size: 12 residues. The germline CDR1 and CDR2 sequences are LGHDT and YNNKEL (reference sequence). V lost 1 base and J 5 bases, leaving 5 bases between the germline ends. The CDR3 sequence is CASSQVSYGYTF. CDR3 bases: TGTGCCAGCAGCCAAGTCTCTTATGGCTACACCTTC.

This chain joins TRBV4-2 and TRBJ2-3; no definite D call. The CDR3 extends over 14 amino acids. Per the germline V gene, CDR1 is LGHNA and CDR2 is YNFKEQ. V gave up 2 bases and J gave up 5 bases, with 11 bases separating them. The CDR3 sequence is CASSQSVAEDTQYF. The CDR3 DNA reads TGTGCCAGCAGCCAATCGGTCGCCGAAGATACGCAGTATTTT.

For the CDR3, the DNA is TGTGCCACACTCCCGAGGAGGTCAGATACGCAGTATTTT. Protein: CATLPRRSDTQYF. This chain uses TRBV19 with TRBJ2-3, with D perhaps matching TRBD2 (5 bases). The CDR3 runs 13 residues. Germline V gives CDR1 LNHDA, CDR2 SQIVND (reference sequence). The germline V and J ends were trimmed by 10 bases and 4 bases, with 15 bases remaining between them. Complete variable domain (other parts from reference TRBV19 and TRBJ2-3): DGGITQSPKYLFRKEGQNVTLSCEQNLNHDAMYWYRQDPGQGLRLIYYSQIVNDFQKGDIAEGYSVSREKKESFPLTVTSAQKNPTAFYLCATLPRRSDTQYFGPGTRLTVL.

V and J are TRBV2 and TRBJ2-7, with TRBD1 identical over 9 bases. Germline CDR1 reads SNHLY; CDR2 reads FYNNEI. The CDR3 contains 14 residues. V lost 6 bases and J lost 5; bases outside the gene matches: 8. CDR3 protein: CASRGQGGIHEQYF. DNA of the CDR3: TGTGCCAGCAGGGGACAGGGTGGGATACACGAGCAGTACTTC. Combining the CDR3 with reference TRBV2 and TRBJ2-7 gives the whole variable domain EPEVTQTPSHQVTQMGQEVILRCVPISNHLYFYWYRQILGQKVEFLVSFYNNEISEKSEIFDDQFSVERPDGSNFTLKIRSTKLEDSAMYFCASRGQGGIHEQYFGPGTRLTVT.

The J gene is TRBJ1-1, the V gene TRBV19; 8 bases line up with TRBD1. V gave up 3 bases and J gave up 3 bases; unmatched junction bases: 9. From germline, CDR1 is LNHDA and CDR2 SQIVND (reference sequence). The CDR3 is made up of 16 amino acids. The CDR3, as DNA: TGTGCCAGTAGTATTGCGCAGGGGGCTAGGTACACTGAAGCTTTCTTT. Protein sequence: CASSIAQGARYTEAFF.

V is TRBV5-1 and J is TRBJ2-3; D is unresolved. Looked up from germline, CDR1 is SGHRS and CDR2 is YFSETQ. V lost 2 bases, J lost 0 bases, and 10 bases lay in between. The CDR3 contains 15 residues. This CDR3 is CASSLSAPSTDTQYF. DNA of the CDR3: TGCGCCAGCAGCTTAAGCGCGCCTAGCACAGATACGCAGTATTTT. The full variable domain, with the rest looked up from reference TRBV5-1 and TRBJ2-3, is KAGVTQTPRYLIKTRGQQVTLSCSPISGHRSVSWYQQTPGQGLQFLFEYFSETQRNKGNFPGRFSGRQFSNSRSEMNVSTLELGDSALYLCASSLSAPSTDTQYFGPGTRLTVL.

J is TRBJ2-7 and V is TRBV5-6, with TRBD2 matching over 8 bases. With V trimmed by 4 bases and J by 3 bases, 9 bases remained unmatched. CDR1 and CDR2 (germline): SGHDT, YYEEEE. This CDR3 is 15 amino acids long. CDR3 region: CASSPTTTSGYEQYF. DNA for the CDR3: TGTGCCAGCAGCCCTACTACTACTAGCGGCTACGAGCAGTACTTC.

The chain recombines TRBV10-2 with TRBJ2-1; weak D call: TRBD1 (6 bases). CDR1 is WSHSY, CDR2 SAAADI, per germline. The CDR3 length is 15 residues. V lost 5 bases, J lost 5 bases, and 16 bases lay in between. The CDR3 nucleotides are TGCGCCAGCAGTCACTGGACTCGGACAGACAATGAGCAGTTCTTC. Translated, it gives CASSHWTRTDNEQFF.

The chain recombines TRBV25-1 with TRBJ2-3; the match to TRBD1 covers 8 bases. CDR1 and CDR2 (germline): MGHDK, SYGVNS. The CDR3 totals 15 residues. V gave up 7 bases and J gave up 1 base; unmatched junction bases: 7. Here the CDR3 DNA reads TGTGCCAGCACTCGCGACAGGGGAGGCACAGATACGCAGTATTTT. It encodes CASTRDRGGTDTQYF.

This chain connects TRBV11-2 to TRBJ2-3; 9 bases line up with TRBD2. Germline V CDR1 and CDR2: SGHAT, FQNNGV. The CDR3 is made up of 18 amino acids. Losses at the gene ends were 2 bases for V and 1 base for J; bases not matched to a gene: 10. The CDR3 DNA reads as TGTGCCAGCAGCTTATTTCTGGTAGCGGGGGAGGGCACAGATACGCAGTATTTT. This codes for CASSLFLVAGEGTDTQYF.

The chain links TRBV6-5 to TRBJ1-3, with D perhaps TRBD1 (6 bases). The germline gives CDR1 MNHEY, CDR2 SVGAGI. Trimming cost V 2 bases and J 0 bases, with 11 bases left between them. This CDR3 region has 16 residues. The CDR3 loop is CASSYGLGGSGNTIYF. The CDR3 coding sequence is TGTGCCAGCAGTTACGGTCTAGGGGGCTCTGGAAACACCATATATTTT.

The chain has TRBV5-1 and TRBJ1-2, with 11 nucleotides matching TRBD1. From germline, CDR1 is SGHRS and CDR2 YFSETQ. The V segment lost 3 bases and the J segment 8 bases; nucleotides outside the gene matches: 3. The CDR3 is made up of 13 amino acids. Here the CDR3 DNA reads TGCGCCAGCAGCTCGGACAGGGGGCGAGGCTACACCTTC. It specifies CASSSDRGRGYTF.

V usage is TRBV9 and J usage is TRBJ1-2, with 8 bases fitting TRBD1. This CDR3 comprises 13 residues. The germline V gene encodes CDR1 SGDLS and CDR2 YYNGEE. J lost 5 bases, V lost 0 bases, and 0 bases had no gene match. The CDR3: CASSVGTGYGYTF. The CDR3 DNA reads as TGTGCCAGCAGCGTAGGGACAGGGTATGGCTACACCTTC.

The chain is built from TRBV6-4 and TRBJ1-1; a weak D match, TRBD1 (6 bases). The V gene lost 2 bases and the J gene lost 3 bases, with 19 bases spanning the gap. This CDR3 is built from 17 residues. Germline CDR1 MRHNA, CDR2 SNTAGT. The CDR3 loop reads CASSDNRDRSRDTEAFF. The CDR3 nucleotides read TGTGCCAGCAGTGACAATCGAGACAGGTCCCGGGACACTGAAGCTTTCTTT.

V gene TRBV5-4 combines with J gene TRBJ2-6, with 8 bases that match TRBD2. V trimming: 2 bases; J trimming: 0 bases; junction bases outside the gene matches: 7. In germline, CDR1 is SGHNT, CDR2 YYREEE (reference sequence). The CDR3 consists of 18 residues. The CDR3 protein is CASSFAGGRYSGANVLTF. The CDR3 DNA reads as TGTGCCAGCAGCTTTGCGGGGGGCCGCTACTCTGGGGCCAACGTCCTGACTTTC.

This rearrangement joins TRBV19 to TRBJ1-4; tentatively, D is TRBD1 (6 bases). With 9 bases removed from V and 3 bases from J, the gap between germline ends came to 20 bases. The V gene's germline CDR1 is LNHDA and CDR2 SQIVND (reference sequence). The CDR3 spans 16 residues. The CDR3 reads CASTRLGDTANEKLFF. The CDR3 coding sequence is TGTGCCAGCACCAGGCTGGGGGACACGGCTAATGAAAAACTGTTTTTT.

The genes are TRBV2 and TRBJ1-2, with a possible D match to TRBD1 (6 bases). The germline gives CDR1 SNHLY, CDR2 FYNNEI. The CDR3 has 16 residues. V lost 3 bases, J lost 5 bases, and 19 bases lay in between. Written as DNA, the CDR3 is TGTGCCAGCAGTGAGGGGGGCCATGTCTCTGAGTATGGCTACACCTTC. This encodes CASSEGGHVSEYGYTF.

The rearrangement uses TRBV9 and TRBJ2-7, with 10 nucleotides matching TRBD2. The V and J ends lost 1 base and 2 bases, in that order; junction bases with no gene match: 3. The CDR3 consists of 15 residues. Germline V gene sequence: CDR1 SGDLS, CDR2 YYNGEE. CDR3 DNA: TGTGCCAGCAGCGTACGAGCGGGGGGGCCCTACGAGCAGTACTTC. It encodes CASSVRAGGPYEQYF.

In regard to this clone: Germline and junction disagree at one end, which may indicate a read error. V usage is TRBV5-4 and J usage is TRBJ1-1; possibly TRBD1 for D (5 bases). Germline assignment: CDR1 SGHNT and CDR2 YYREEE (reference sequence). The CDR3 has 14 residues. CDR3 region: CASSLGQTTPEAFF. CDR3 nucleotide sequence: TGTGCCAGCAGCTTGGGACAGACTACTCCTGAGGCTTTCTTT.

The DNA for the CDR3 is TGCGCCAGCAGCTTGGGGGTTGCAGATACGCAGTATTTT. The encoded protein is CASSLGVADTQYF. V usage is TRBV5-1 and J usage is TRBJ2-3, with no clear D. Between the trimmed V and J ends, which lost 0 bases and 4 bases, there was a span of 6 bases. CDR1 is SGHRS, CDR2 YFSETQ, per germline. CDR3 length: 13 residues.

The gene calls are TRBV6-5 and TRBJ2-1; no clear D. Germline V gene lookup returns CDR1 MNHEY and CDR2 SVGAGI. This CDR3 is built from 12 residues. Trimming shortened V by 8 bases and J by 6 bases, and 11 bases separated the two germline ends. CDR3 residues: CASRHPGNEQFF. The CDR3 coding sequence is TGTGCCAGCCGTCATCCGGGCAATGAGCAGTTCTTC.

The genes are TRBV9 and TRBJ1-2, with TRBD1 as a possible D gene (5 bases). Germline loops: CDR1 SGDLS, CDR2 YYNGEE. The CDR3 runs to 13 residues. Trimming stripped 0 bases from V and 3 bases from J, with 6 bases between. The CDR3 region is CASSVETDYGYTF. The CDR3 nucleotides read TGTGCCAGCAGCGTAGAGACAGACTATGGCTACACCTTC.

CDR3 in amino acids: CASSPRDRAYGYTF. The CDR3 nucleotides read TGTGCCAGCAGCCCCCGGGACAGGGCCTATGGCTACACCTTC. This sequence joins TRBV6-6 and TRBJ1-2; 9 nucleotides line up with TRBD1. CDR3 length: 14 amino acids. Germline CDR1 is MNHNY and CDR2 is SVGAGI (reference sequence). J was trimmed by 4 bases and V by 6 bases; bases with no gene match: 6.

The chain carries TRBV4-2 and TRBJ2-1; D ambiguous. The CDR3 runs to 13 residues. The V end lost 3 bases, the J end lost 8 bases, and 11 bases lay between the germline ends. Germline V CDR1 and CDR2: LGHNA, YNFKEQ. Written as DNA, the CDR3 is TGTGCCAGCAGCCACCCAATGACGGATGAGCAGTTCTTC. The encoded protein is CASSHPMTDEQFF.

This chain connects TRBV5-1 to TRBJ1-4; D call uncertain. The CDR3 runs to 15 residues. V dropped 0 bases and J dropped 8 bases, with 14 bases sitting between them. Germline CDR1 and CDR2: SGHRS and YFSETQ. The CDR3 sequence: CASSLDGRPREKLFF. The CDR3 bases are TGCGCCAGCAGCTTGGACGGCCGCCCAAGGGAAAAACTGTTTTTT.